One TCR beta chain is described in this entry. Naive CD8 cells lacked CD45RO and underwent positive selection for CCR7, leaving out terminally differentiated effector memory CD45RA+ cells. These data come from a study of shared clonotypes between healthy human individuals. Sorted subsets were amplified in replicate PCRs using approximately 0.2 ug DNA, about 30,000 T cell genomes. The protocol was immunoSEQ multiplex PCR, while the TCRdb copy is restricted to in-frame clones and leaves out a portion. The sample carries roughly 1,800,000 clones, roughly 95% recorded once. V was clipped by 6 bases and J by 10 bases, with 21 bases between them. The CDR3 contains 13 residues. Germline V gene lookup returns CDR1 SQVTM and CDR2 ANQGSEA.

The sample taken for sequencing was naive CD8+ T cells sorted from blood. This receptor was obtained from a man aged 18 to 29 in good health. V usage is TRBV29-1 and J usage is TRBJ2-5, with D tentatively TRBD1 (6 bases). Here the CDR3 DNA reads TGCAGCGTGGAAACAGGGTTTGAGTACGTCCAGTACTTC. Protein sequence: CSVETGFEYVQYF.